These 9 T cell receptor beta chains share one sample of origin, sequenced in a study of OX40 agonist ivuxolimab in advanced cancers. Library preparation used the immunoSEQ multiplex PCR assay. Entries here come from immuneACCESS through TCRdb and include only in-frame sequences with V and J called. Some clones fail to appear in such tables; in the studies checked, an unresolved V gene covers under half of the shortfall, and the cause of the remainder is unknown. The sample table contains 80,000 to 100,000 clones; only one count was recorded for 92% of them. The top ten clones comprise 0.51% of the sample. The specimen was CD4+ or CD8+ T cells sorted from blood, collected in a trial of the OX40 agonist ivuxolimab. Receptor source: an adult with an advanced solid tumor such as melanoma, head and neck, liver or kidney cancer.

CDR3 coding DNA: TGTGCCAGCAGCACGCGGACAGGGGTTAATGCCATATATTTT. Its protein product is CASSTRTGVNAIYF. This rearrangement joins TRBV9 to TRBJ1-3, with TRBD1 matching 9 bases. Germline V gene data show CDR1 as SGDLS and CDR2 as YYNGEE. CDR3 length: 14 amino acids. J gave up 11 bases and V 4 bases, and 10 bases lay outside the gene matches.

The chain recombines TRBV2 with TRBJ1-2, with D unresolved. Germline V gene lookup returns CDR1 SNHLY and CDR2 FYNNEI. This CDR3 comprises 14 residues. Trimming shortened V by 6 bases and J by 7 bases, and 18 bases separated the two germline ends. The CDR3 region has the DNA TGTGCCAGCAGCCCAACGGACCCGGTGGGTGGCTACACCTTC. Its protein product is CASSPTDPVGGYTF.

The genes are TRBV7-2 and TRBJ1-1; D might be TRBD1 (6 bases). Trimming stripped 5 bases from V and 0 bases from J, with 19 bases between. CDR1 and CDR2 (germline): SGHTA, FQGNSA. The CDR3 length is 17 residues. CDR3 in DNA: TGTGCCAGCAGCCGAGTGGCGGCAGGGGCGCTGAACACTGAAGCTTTCTTT. It translates to CASSRVAAGALNTEAFF.

The J gene is TRBJ1-4, the V gene TRBV18; D unclear. Germline lookup yields CDR1 KGHSH and CDR2 LQKENI. The CDR3 loop spans 15 amino acids. V was pared by 0 bases and J by 8 bases, with 13 bases between. The CDR3 DNA sequence: TGTGCCAGCTCACCACCGACGACGGGCGGCGAAAAACTGTTTTTT. Translation gives CASSPPTTGGEKLFF.

This CDR3 reads CASSGDSRGETQYF. Here the CDR3 DNA reads TGTGCCAGCAGCGGTGACAGTCGGGGGGAGACCCAGTACTTC. The chain carries TRBV13 and TRBJ2-5, with TRBD2 as a possible D gene (6 bases). This CDR3 region has 14 residues. V lost 5 bases and J lost 5, with 15 bases in between. Germline V gene sequence: CDR1 PRHDT, CDR2 FYEKMQ (reference sequence).

V is TRBV6-1 and J is TRBJ2-1; the D gene is possibly TRBD2 (6 bases). Germline lookup yields CDR1 MNHNS and CDR2 SASEGT. The CDR3 spans 14 residues. V lost 1 base, J lost 8 bases, and 12 bases lay in between. CDR3 DNA: TGTGCCAGCAGTGAAGTGGCAGGAGGGGATGAGCAGTTCTTC. Amino acids: CASSEVAGGDEQFF.

The chain carries TRBV2 and TRBJ2-4, with 8 bases aligning to TRBD2. The junction had 14 bases not matched to a gene; V was cut back by 3 bases and J by 7 bases. CDR1 and CDR2 from the germline V gene are SNHLY and FYNNEI. The CDR3 is made up of 17 amino acids. CDR3 amino acids: CASSEAGTGRGGNIQYF. CDR3 sequence (DNA): TGTGCCAGCAGTGAGGCCGGGACCGGGAGGGGCGGGAACATTCAGTACTTC.

The V gene is TRBV10-3, the J gene TRBJ1-1, with no clear D. CDR1 is ENHRY, CDR2 SYGVKD, per germline. CDR3 length: 14 residues. With 8 bases removed from V and 3 bases from J, the gap between germline ends came to 16 bases. CDR3 nucleotide sequence: TGTGCCATCGCAAGGACGGCCGGGGACACTGAAGCTTTCTTT. The encoded protein is CAIARTAGDTEAFF.

This sequence joins TRBV6-9 and TRBJ2-7, with unresolved D. With 2 bases removed from V and 0 bases from J, the gap between germline ends came to 14 bases. Germline values: CDR1 MNHGY, CDR2 SVAAGI. The CDR3 is made up of 16 amino acids. The CDR3 coding sequence is TGTGCCAGCAGTTATGCGATCCACCCAAGCTCCTACGAGCAGTACTTC. It is translated as CASSYAIHPSSYEQYF.